These 25 T cell receptor beta chains came from one sample sequenced in a study of T cell repertoires in cytomegalovirus infection. TCRdb re-called the reads through MiXCR, storing one row per CDR3 protein. The sample yields hundreds of thousands of distinct CDR3 sequences, 35% seen once. The source material was PBMCs. These receptors came from a human donor in good health (CMV status not recorded). Some clones in this sample may be carry-over from other donors' samples.

This clonotype was seen at least ten times. The chain uses TRBV7-6 and TRBJ2-1; 9 bases line up with TRBD2. The J segment lost 4 bases and the V segment lost 1 base, leaving 11 bases of the junction unmatched. The length of the CDR3 is 18 residues. Germline V gene data show CDR1 as SGHVS and CDR2 as FNYEAQ. The CDR3 protein is CASSLEVPRRGGYNEQFF. The CDR3 region has the DNA TGTGCCAGCAGCTTAGAAGTCCCGCGGCGGGGGGGATACAATGAGCAGTTCTTC.

As DNA, the CDR3 is TGCAGCGTCCTTACGGGGCGGGGCGGGGATACGCAGTATTTT. Encoded protein: CSVLTGRGGDTQYF. This chain uses TRBV29-1 with TRBJ2-3; TRBD2 might be the D (6 bases). Germline loops: CDR1 SQVTM, CDR2 ANQGSEA. The CDR3 runs to 14 residues. With 6 bases removed from V and 6 bases from J, the gap between germline ends came to 19 bases.

CDR3 residues: CASSQKFGVLFGGNQPQHF. The CDR3 DNA follows: TGTGCCAGCAGCCAAAAATTTGGGGTTTTGTTTGGCGGCAATCAGCCCCAGCATTTT. The V and J genes are TRBV7-2 and TRBJ1-5; D is ambiguous. Per the germline V gene, CDR1 is SGHTA and CDR2 is FQGNSA. Trimming shortened V by 5 bases and J by 2 bases, and 25 bases separated the two germline ends. This CDR3 is 19 amino acids long.

There are a few counts of this clonotype. This chain connects TRBV7-8 to TRBJ1-3; D not resolved. This CDR3 has 18 residues. V dropped 2 bases and J dropped 0 bases, with 17 bases sitting between them. CDR1 and CDR2 (germline): SGHVS, FQNEAQ. This chain's CDR3 is CASSLWREDGSSGNTIYF. The CDR3 nucleotides are TGTGCCAGCAGCTTATGGAGGGAAGACGGAAGCTCTGGAAACACCATATATTTT.

This chain links TRBV7-2 with TRBJ2-1; 16 nucleotides align to TRBD2. CDR1 and CDR2 from the germline V gene are SGHTA and FQGNSA. V trimming: 4 bases; J trimming: 8 bases; junction bases outside the gene matches: 8. CDR3 length: 17 residues. CDR3 in DNA: TGTGCCAGCAGCTCAAAGGGACTAGCGGGGGGGCCCTATGAGCAGTTCTTC. Protein product: CASSSKGLAGGPYEQFF.

This clonotype occurred many times. The chain employs TRBV7-2 and TRBJ2-5; 9 nucleotides match TRBD2. Germline CDR1 and CDR2: SGHTA and FQGNSA. This CDR3 region has 15 residues. J gave up 4 bases and V 6 bases, and 9 bases lay outside the gene matches. The CDR3 protein is CASSLGTSPGETQYF. The DNA of the CDR3 is TGTGCCAGCAGTCTCGGGACTAGCCCCGGAGAGACCCAGTACTTC.

The chain is built from TRBV19 and TRBJ2-1; no reliable D call. From germline, CDR1 is LNHDA and CDR2 SQIVND (reference sequence). The CDR3 totals 15 residues. Trimming cost V 2 bases and J 0 bases, with 8 bases left between them. CDR3 residues: CASSIFRSSYNEQFF. The CDR3 region has the DNA TGTGCCAGTAGTATATTCAGGAGCTCCTACAATGAGCAGTTCTTC. The complete variable domain, with remaining parts taken from reference TRBV19 and TRBJ2-1, reads DGGITQSPKYLFRKEGQNVTLSCEQNLNHDAMYWYRQDPGQGLRLIYYSQIVNDFQKGDIAEGYSVSREKKESFPLTVTSAQKNPTAFYLCASSIFRSSYNEQFFGPGTRLTVL.

V and J are TRBV11-2 and TRBJ1-2; D call uncertain. This CDR3 has 14 residues. The V gene lost 4 bases and the J gene lost 13 bases, with 22 bases spanning the gap. The germline V gene encodes CDR1 SGHAT and CDR2 FQNNGV. The CDR3 bases are TGTGCCAGCAGCTCCTACCTTATCCCGGGAGCTTGCACCTTC. Its translation is CASSSYLIPGACTF.

The chain employs TRBV5-6 and TRBJ2-1; 7 bases match TRBD2. CDR1 is SGHDT, CDR2 YYEEEE, per germline. The V and J ends lost 0 bases and 6 bases, in that order; junction bases with no gene match: 6. The CDR3 sequence is 15 residues long. This CDR3 reads CASSLGLALPNEQFF. CDR3 coding DNA: TGTGCCAGCAGCTTGGGACTAGCTCTACCCAATGAGCAGTTCTTC.

This chain uses TRBV5-1 with TRBJ2-1; possibly TRBD2 for D (6 bases). This CDR3 is 17 amino acids long. Germline assignment: CDR1 SGHRS and CDR2 YFSETQ. Trimming removed 3 bases at V and 2 bases at J, with 18 bases between. CDR3 DNA: TGCGCCAGCAGCTGGGGACTCGCCTTAACAACCTACAATGAGCAGTTCTTC. Its protein is CASSWGLALTTYNEQFF.

The rearrangement links TRBV27 to TRBJ1-6, with D unclear. The CDR3 spans 16 residues. Between the trimmed V and J ends, which lost 5 bases and 3 bases, there was a span of 14 bases. Germline values: CDR1 MNHEY, CDR2 SMNVEV (reference sequence). The CDR3 here is CASSPLGESYNSPLHF. CDR3 DNA sequence: TGTGCCAGCAGTCCCCTCGGGGAGAGCTATAATTCACCCCTCCACTTT.

This clonotype appeared a few times. The V call is TRBV12-3 or TRBV12-4, the J call TRBJ2-2; 10 bases map to TRBD2. The V segment lost 7 bases and the J segment 1 base; nucleotides outside the gene matches: 6. CDR3 length equals 16 residues. CDR3 in amino acids: CASTFRTSGNTGELFF. The CDR3 region has the DNA TGTGCCAGCACCTTCCGGACTAGCGGGAACACCGGGGAGCTGTTTTTT.

This clonotype was observed a handful of times. The J gene is TRBJ1-6, the V gene TRBV10-3; tentative D call: TRBD1 (6 bases). Germline CDR1 is ENHRY and CDR2 is SYGVKD. Deletions cut 3 bases from V and 10 bases from J, with 10 bases between. This CDR3 is built from 13 residues. The DNA of the CDR3 is TGTGCCATCAGTGAACAGGGTCAATCACCCCTCCACTTT. Protein sequence: CAISEQGQSPLHF.

This clonotype was recorded many times. V gene TRBV7-2 combines with J gene TRBJ2-7; 9 bases align to TRBD2. V shed 5 bases and J 2 bases; nucleotides not matched to a gene: 4. This CDR3 region has 14 residues. Germline V gives CDR1 SGHTA, CDR2 FQGNSA. The CDR3 nucleotides are TGTGCCAGCAGCGGCGGGAGGGCTCCCTACGAGCAGTACTTC. Amino acid sequence: CASSGGRAPYEQYF.

Regarding this clonotype: A read error is possible here, since a much larger clone lies one base away. CDR3: CASNAGTGSLYEKYF. Written as DNA, the CDR3 is TGTGCCAGCAACGCCGGGACAGGATCTCTCTACGAGAAGTACTTC. The V gene is TRBV12-3 or TRBV12-4, the J gene TRBJ2-7; TRBD1 agrees at 8 bases. This CDR3 region has 15 residues.

This clonotype was counted only a few times. The V and J genes are TRBV10-2 and TRBJ1-2; D is possibly TRBD1 (5 bases). The CDR3 loop spans 13 amino acids. Trimming took off 3 bases at V and 4 bases at J, with 9 bases between the two ends. CDR1 and CDR2 (germline): WSHSY, SAAADI. CDR3 region: CASSDGAGYGYTF. The CDR3 region has the DNA TGCGCCAGCAGTGATGGGGCAGGCTATGGCTACACCTTC.

The chain is built from TRBV3-1 and TRBJ1-5; 7 positions agree with TRBD1. The germline gives CDR1 LGHDT, CDR2 YNNKEL (reference sequence). The CDR3 covers 18 residues. With 1 base clipped from V and 0 bases from J, the junction kept 9 bases outside the gene matches. CDR3 DNA: TGTGCCAGCAGCCAAGGAGGGACAGTTTACGATAGCAATCAGCCCCAGCATTTT. This encodes CASSQGGTVYDSNQPQHF.

This chain links TRBV20-1 with TRBJ1-6; D unclear. Trimming cost V 7 bases and J 9 bases, with 16 bases left between them. This CDR3 is built from 13 residues. Germline lookup yields CDR1 DFQATT and CDR2 SNEGSKA (reference sequence). The CDR3 DNA is TGCAGTGTTCCTGACCTACGGGGTTCACCCCTCCACTTT. This translates into CSVPDLRGSPLHF.

This clonotype was detected many times. The rearrangement links TRBV7-2 to TRBJ2-7; 7 nucleotides align to TRBD1. Germline CDR1 reads SGHTA; CDR2 reads FQGNSA. The CDR3 spans 14 residues. Trimming took 1 base from V and 4 from J; bases not matched to a gene: 4. DNA for the CDR3: TGTGCCAGCAGCTTAGTGCCGGGACAGTACGAGCAGTACTTC. Translated: CASSLVPGQYEQYF.

The table lists this clonotype with a few counts. The chain employs TRBV7-6 and TRBJ2-2; no reliable D call. The V gene lost 0 bases and the J gene lost 5 bases, with 10 bases spanning the gap. The CDR3 has 15 residues. Germline CDR1 SGHVS, CDR2 FNYEAQ. The CDR3 DNA reads TGTGCCAGCAGCTTAGCAGGGTTAGGTACCGGGGAGCTGTTTTTT. Protein product: CASSLAGLGTGELFF. The whole variable domain, remainder taken from reference TRBV7-6 and TRBJ2-2, is GAGVSQSPRYKVTKRGQDVALRCDPISGHVSLYWYRQALGQGPEFLTYFNYEAQQDKSGLPNDRFSAERPEGSISTLTIQRTEQRDSAMYRCASSLAGLGTGELFFGEGSRLTVL.

The chain recombines TRBV28 with TRBJ1-1; D is possibly TRBD1 (5 bases). CDR1 is MDHEN, CDR2 SYDVKM, per germline. The V gene lost 6 bases and the J gene lost 8 bases, with 7 bases spanning the gap. The CDR3 is made up of 10 amino acids. The CDR3: CASRRTEAFF. In nucleotides, the CDR3 is TGTGCCAGCAGGCGGACAGAAGCTTTCTTT.

The chain joins TRBV6-5 to TRBJ1-5, with D perhaps TRBD1 (5 bases). The CDR3 contains 17 residues. The germline V and J ends were trimmed by 0 bases and 6 bases, with 18 bases remaining between them. Germline V gives CDR1 MNHEY, CDR2 SVGAGI. CDR3 DNA: TGTGCCAGCAGTTACTCTCCCCCGGGGGAAAAGGGTCAGCCCCAGCATTTT. Amino acid sequence: CASSYSPPGEKGQPQHF.

This rearrangement joins TRBV4-2 to TRBJ2-2, with 12 bases identical to TRBD1. With 3 bases clipped from V and 7 bases from J, the junction kept 18 bases outside the gene matches. Germline V lookup: CDR1 LGHNA, CDR2 YNFKEQ. The CDR3 spans 20 residues. In DNA, the CDR3 is TGTGCCAGCAGCCAGGACCTCAGGGAGTGGGACAGGGGGCAAAGCGGGGAGCTGTTTTTT. This encodes CASSQDLREWDRGQSGELFF.

This clonotype is a singleton in its sample. The CDR3 reads CASSSEDDGTYGYTF. CDR3 coding DNA: TGTGCCAGCAGCTCGGAAGATGACGGCACCTATGGCTACACCTTC. The genes are TRBV7-3 and TRBJ1-2; D is undetermined. The CDR3 covers 15 residues. Trimming cost V 4 bases and J 4 bases, with 16 bases left between them. Looked up from germline, CDR1 is SGHTA and CDR2 is FQGTGA.

This chain links TRBV7-2 with TRBJ1-3, with 8 positions matching TRBD1. The germline V gene encodes CDR1 SGHTA and CDR2 FQGNSA. The V segment lost 1 base and the J segment 0 bases; nucleotides outside the gene matches: 17. This CDR3 region has 21 residues. The CDR3, as DNA: TGTGCCAGCAGCTTAGGGGACGGACAGGGAGTCCATTCCTACTCTGGAAACACCATATATTTT. Translated, it gives CASSLGDGQGVHSYSGNTIYF.